This entry concerns a single T cell receptor beta chain. Its antigen is still unknown. Other DNA sequences in this specimen translate into the identical CDR3. This specimen belongs to a study of shared clonotypes between healthy human individuals. Whole-study context: Each donor contributed plates that comprised three CD4 naive, three CD4 memory, two CD8 naive and one CD8 memory. Study-level findings and limits: Naive CD4 clonotypes were shared across several donors at about 5%.

Assay runs were performed at deep level. Using immunoSEQ multiplex PCR, the repertoire was profiled, and TCRdb retains in-frame clones only, with some absent. Found here are millions of clones, 85% to 95% of them singletons; the top ten hold 1.5% to 2%. CD45RO-negative, CCR7-selected cells formed the naive CD8 fraction, which excluded terminally differentiated effector memory CD45RA+ cells. V dropped 4 bases and J dropped 5; count of bases not matched to a gene: 4. Germline-derived CDR1 and CDR2 are SEHNR and FQNEAQ (reference sequence). CDR3 length: 13 residues. This chain uses TRBV7-9 with TRBJ2-5; 7 bases line up with TRBD1. The source material was naive CD8+ T cells from PBMCs. The sequence came from a man between 18 and 29 years old in good health. Some clones in this sample may be carry-over from other donors' samples. The CDR3 region has the DNA TGTGCCAGCAGCTCTCAGGGGGTCGAGACCCAGTACTTC. Protein: CASSSQGVETQYF.